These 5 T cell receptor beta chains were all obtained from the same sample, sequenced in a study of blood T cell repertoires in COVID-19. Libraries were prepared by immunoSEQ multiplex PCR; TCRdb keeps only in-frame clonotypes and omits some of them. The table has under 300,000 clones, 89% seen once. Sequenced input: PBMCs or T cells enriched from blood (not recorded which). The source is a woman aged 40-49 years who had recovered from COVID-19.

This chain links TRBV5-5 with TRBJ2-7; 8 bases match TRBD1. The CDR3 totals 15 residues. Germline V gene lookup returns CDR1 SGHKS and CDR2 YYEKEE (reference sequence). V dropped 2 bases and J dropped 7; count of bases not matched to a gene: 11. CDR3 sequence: CASSFRQGASREQYF. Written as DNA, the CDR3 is TGTGCCAGCAGCTTTCGTCAGGGGGCAAGTCGGGAGCAGTACTTC.

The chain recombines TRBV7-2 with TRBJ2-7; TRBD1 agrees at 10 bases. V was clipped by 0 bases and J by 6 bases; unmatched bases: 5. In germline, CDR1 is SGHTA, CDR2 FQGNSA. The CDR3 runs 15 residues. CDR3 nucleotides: TGTGCCAGCAGCTTAGCGACAGGGGGCGCCGGCGAGCAGTACTTC. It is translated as CASSLATGGAGEQYF. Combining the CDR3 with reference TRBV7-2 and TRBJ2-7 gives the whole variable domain GAGVSQSPSNKVTEKGKDVELRCDPISGHTALYWYRQSLGQGLEFLIYFQGNSAPDKSGLPSDRFSAERTGGSVSTLTIQRTQQEDSAVYLCASSLATGGAGEQYFGPGTRLTVT.

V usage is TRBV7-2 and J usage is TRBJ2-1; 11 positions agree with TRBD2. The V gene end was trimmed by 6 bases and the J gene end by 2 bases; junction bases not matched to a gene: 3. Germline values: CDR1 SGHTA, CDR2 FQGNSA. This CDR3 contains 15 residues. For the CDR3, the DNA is TGTGCCAGCAGGGGGACTAGCGGAGCCTACAATGAGCAGTTCTTC. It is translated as CASRGTSGAYNEQFF. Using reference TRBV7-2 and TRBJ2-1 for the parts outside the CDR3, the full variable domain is GAGVSQSPSNKVTEKGKDVELRCDPISGHTALYWYRQSLGQGLEFLIYFQGNSAPDKSGLPSDRFSAERTGGSVSTLTIQRTQQEDSAVYLCASRGTSGAYNEQFFGPGTRLTVL.

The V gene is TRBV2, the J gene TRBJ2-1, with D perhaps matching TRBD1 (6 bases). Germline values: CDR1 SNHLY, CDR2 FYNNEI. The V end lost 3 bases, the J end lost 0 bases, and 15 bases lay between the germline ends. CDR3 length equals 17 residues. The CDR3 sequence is CASSDLGGYLSYNEQFF. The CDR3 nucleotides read TGTGCCAGCAGTGACCTTGGGGGCTACCTCTCCTACAATGAGCAGTTCTTC.

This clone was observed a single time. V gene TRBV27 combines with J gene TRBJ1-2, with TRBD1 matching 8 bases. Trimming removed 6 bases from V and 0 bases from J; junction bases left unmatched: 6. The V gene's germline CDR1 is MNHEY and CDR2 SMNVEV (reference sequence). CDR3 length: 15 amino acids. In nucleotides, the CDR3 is TGTGCCAGCAGCCGGACAGGGCCAGCTAACTATGGCTACACCTTC. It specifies CASSRTGPANYGYTF.